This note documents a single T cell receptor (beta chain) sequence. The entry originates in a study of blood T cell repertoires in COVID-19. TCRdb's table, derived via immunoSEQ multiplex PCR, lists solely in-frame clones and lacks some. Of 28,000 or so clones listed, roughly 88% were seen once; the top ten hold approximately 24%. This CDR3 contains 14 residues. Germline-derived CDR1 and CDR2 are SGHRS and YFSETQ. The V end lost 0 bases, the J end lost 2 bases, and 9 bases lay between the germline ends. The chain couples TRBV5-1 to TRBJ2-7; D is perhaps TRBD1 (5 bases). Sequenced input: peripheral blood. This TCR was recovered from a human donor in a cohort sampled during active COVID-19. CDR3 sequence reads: CASSLAGRTYEQYF. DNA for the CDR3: TGCGCCAGCAGCTTGGCAGGGCGGACCTACGAGCAGTACTTC.